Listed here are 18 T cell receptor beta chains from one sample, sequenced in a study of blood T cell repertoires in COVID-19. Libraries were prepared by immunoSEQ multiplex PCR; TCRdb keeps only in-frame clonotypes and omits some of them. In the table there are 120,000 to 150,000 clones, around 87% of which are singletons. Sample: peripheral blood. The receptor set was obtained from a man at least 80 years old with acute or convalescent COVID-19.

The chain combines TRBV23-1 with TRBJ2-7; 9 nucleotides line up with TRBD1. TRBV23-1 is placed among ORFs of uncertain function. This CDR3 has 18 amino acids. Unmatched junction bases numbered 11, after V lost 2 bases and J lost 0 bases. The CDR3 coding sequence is TGCGCCAGCAGTCAAATAACAGGGGGCGAAATTCTCTCCTACGAGCAGTACTTC. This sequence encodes CASSQITGGEILSYEQYF.

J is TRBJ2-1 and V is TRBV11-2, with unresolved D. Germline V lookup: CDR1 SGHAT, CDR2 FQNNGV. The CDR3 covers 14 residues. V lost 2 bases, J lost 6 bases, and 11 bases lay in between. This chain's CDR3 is CASSLRVRGNEQFF. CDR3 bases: TGTGCCAGCAGCTTACGGGTGCGCGGCAATGAGCAGTTCTTC.

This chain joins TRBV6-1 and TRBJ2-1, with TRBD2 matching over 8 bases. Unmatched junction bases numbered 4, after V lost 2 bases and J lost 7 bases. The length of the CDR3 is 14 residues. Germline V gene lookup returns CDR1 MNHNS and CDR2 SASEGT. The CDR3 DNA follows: TGTGCCAGCAGTGAACTAGCGGGTGATAATGAGCAGTTCTTC. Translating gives CASSELAGDNEQFF.

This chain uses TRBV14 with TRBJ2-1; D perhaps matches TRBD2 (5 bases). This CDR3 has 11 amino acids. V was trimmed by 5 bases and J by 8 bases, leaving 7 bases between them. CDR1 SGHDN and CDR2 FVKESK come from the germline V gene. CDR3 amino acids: CASSLRDEQFF. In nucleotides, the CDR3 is TGTGCCAGCAGCTTGCGGGATGAGCAGTTCTTC.

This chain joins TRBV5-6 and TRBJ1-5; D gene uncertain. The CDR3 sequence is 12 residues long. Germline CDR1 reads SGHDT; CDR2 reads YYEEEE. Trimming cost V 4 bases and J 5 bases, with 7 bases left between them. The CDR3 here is CASSLLDQPQHF. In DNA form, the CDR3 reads TGTGCCAGCAGCCTATTGGATCAGCCCCAGCATTTT.

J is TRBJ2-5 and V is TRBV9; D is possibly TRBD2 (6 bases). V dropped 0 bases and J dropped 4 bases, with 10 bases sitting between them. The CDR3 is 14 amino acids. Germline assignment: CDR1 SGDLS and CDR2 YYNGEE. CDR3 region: CASSVAGDPETQYF. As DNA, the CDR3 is TGTGCCAGCAGCGTAGCGGGGGACCCAGAGACCCAGTACTTC.

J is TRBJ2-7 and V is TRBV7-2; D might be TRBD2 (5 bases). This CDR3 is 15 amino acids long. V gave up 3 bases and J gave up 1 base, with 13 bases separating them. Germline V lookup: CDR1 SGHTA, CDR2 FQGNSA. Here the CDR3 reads CASSLPPGNSYEQYF. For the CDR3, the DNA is TGTGCCAGCAGCTTGCCCCCGGGGAATTCCTACGAGCAGTACTTC.

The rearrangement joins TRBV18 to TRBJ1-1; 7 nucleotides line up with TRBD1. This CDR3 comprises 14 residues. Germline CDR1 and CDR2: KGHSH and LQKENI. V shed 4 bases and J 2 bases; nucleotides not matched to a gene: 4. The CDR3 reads CASSRDRANTEAFF. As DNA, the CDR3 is TGTGCCAGCTCACGGGACAGAGCTAACACTGAAGCTTTCTTT. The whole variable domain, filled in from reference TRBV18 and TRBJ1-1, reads NAGVMQNPRHLVRRRGQEARLRCSPMKGHSHVYWYRQLPEEGLKFMVYLQKENIIDESGMPKERFSAEFPKEGPSILRIQQVVRGDSAAYFCASSRDRANTEAFFGQGTRLTVV.

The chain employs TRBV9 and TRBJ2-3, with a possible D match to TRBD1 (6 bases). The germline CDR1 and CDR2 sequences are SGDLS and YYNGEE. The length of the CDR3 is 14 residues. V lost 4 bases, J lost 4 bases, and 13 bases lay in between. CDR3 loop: CASSRGSRADTQYF. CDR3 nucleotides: TGTGCCAGCAGCAGGGGGTCCAGGGCAGATACGCAGTATTTT.

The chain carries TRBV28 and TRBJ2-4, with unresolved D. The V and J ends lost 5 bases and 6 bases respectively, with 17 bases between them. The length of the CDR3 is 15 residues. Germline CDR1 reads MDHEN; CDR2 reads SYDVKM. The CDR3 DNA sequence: TGTGCCAGCAGTCCCTCCTCGCGATATGGAAACATTCAGTACTTC. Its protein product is CASSPSSRYGNIQYF.

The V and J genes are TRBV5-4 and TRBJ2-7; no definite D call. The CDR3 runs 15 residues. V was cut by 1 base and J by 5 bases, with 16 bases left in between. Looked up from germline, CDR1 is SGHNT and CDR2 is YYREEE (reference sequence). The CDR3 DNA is TGTGCCAGCAGCTTGTTTGCGCGAACGTTTGACGAGCAGTACTTC. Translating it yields CASSLFARTFDEQYF.

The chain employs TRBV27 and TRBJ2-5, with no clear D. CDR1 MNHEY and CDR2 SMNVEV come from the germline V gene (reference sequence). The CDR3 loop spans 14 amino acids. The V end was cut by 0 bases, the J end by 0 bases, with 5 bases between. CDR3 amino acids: CASSLSFNQETQYF. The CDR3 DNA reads TGTGCCAGCAGTTTATCGTTCAACCAAGAGACCCAGTACTTC.

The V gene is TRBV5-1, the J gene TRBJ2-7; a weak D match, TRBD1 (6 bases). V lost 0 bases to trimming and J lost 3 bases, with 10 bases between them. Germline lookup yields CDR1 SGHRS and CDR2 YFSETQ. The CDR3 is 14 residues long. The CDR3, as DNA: TGCGCCAGCAGCTTGGGAACAGGGCGCTACGAGCAGTACTTC. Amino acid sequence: CASSLGTGRYEQYF.

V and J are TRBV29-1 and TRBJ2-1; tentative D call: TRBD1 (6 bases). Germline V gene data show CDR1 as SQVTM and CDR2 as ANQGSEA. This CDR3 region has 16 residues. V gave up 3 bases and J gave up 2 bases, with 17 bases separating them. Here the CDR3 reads CSVERTEVLPYNEQFF. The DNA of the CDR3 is TGCAGCGTTGAGAGGACAGAGGTCTTACCCTACAATGAGCAGTTCTTC.

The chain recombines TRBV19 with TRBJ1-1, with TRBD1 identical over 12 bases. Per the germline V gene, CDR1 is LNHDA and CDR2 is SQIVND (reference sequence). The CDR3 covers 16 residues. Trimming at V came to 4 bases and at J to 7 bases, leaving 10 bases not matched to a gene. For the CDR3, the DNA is TGTGCCAGTAGTAGAAGGGGACAGGGGGCGCCCATTGAAGCTTTCTTT. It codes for CASSRRGQGAPIEAFF.

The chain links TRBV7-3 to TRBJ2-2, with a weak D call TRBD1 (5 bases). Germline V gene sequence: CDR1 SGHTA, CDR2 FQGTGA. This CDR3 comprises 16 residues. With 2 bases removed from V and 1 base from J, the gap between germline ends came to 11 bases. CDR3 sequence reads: CASSLLGLGNTGELFF. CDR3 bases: TGTGCCAGCAGCTTACTGGGGCTCGGGAACACCGGGGAGCTGTTTTTT.

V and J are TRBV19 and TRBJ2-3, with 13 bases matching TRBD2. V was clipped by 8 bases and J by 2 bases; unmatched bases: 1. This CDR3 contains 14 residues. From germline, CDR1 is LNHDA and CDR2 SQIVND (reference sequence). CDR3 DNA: TGTGCCAGTGGGACTAGCGGGAACACAGATACGCAGTATTTT. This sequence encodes CASGTSGNTDTQYF.

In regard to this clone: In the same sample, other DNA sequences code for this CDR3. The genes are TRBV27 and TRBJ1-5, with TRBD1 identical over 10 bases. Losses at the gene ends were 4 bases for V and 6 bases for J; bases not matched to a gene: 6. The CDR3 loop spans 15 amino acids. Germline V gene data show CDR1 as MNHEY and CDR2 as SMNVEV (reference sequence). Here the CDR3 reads CASSWTGGGGQPQHF. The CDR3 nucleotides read TGTGCCAGCAGTTGGACAGGGGGGGGCGGTCAGCCCCAGCATTTT.